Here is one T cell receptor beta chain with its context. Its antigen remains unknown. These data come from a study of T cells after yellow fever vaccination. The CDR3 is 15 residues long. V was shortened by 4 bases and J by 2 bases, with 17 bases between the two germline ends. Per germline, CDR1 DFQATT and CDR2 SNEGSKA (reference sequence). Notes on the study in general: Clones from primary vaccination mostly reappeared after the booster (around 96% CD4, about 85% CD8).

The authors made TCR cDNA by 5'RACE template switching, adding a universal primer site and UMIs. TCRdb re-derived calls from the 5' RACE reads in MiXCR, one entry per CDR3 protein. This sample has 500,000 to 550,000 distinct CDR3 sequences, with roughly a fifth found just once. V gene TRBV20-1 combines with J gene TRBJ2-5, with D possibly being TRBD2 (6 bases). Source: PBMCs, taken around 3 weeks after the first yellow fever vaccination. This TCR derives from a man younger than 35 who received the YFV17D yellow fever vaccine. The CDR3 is CSANGPRLGQETQYF. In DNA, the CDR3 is TGCAGTGCTAACGGTCCGAGACTAGGACAAGAGACCCAGTACTTC.